This TCR beta chain was documented in a study of early stage breast cancer tumors. Notes on the study in general: Enriched TCRB sequences shared across patients were mostly commonly generated sequences.

The CDR3 spans 15 residues. CDR1 and CDR2 from the germline V gene are LNHDA and SQIVND (reference sequence). Trimming pared 3 bases from V and 1 base from J, leaving 10 bases between. This clone turned up a few times. Antigen specificity is unknown. Profiled with immunoSEQ multiplex PCR; TCRdb holds only in-frame clones, not every one. The sample contains about 48,000 clones, roughly four fifths of which appear only once. The sequenced sample was blood. The V gene is TRBV19, the J gene TRBJ1-5; D unresolved. This receptor was taken from a person between 45 and 65 years old with breast cancer. CDR3: CASSIMGGSNQPQHF. CDR3 in DNA: TGTGCCAGTAGTATTATGGGTGGGAGCAATCAGCCCCAGCATTTT.